This T cell receptor beta chain was sequenced in a study of CD8 T cells in ankylosing spondylitis. Study conclusions and caveats: Disease-linked clones proved CD8+ and comparatively uncommon in peripheral blood. In the blood and synovial fluid of reactive arthritis, some motif variants had been previously reported. Significant enrichment of disease-linked clones was reportedly seen in matched ankylosing spondylitis synovial fluid.

V was cut by 1 base and J by 1 base, with 10 bases left in between. The CDR3 loop spans 15 amino acids. From germline, CDR1 is SGHTA and CDR2 FQGNSA. As to this clonotype: Its antigen is not known.

Making the TCR beta libraries involved quantitative 5'-RACE with molecular barcodes. TCRdb reanalysed the 5' RACE reads using MiXCR and keeps one entry per CDR3 protein. The sample includes approximately 110,000 distinct CDR3 sequences, 24% of them seen just once. The rearrangement links TRBV7-2 to TRBJ1-1, with D possibly TRBD1 on 6 matching bases. This sequence was found in a male donor with ankylosing spondylitis. The sequencing sample was made of synovial fluid, either unsorted or a sorted T cell fraction (not recorded which). DNA for the CDR3: TGTGCCAGCAGCTTAGGGGACAACTCGAACACTGAAGCTTTCTTT. Protein sequence: CASSLGDNSNTEAFF.